The present TCR beta chain was sequenced within a study of shared clonotypes between healthy human individuals. The table came from immunoSEQ multiplex PCR; TCRdb's copy has only in-frame clones and leaves some out. The sample lists millions of clones, approximately 90% seen once, with over 0.12% in the top ten. CDR3 length: 13 amino acids. The germline gives CDR1 MDHEN, CDR2 SYDVKM. Germline trimming cut 4 bases from V and 12 bases from J; bases unmatched to any gene: 8. Findings and caveats of the study: In the sorted subsets, rarefaction showed sequencing was incomplete despite large depth.

Worth noting for this clone: Its antigen remains unknown.

This chain connects TRBV28 to TRBJ1-4, with 7 bases fitting TRBD1. What was sequenced was naive CD4+ T cells sorted from blood. Subset indicated: CD45RA+ positively selected. This clonotype was obtained from a man between 18 and 29 years old in good health. This CDR3 reads CASSSGGISELFF. CDR3 DNA: TGTGCCAGCAGTTCAGGGGGAATCTCGGAACTGTTTTTT. Together with reference TRBV28 and TRBJ1-4, the CDR3 gives the full variable domain: DVKVTQSSRYLVKRTGEKVFLECVQDMDHENMFWYRQDPGLGLRLIYFSYDVKMKEKGDIPEGYSVSREKKERFSLILESASTNQTSMYLCASSSGGISELFFGSGTQLSVL.